This passage covers 21 T cell receptor beta chains from one sample sequenced in a study of T cell changes during pregnancy in multiple sclerosis. Only in-frame clones appear in the TCRdb table, and some are missing; sequencing was by immunoSEQ multiplex PCR. Counted here are roughly 69,000 clones, 90% to 95% occurring once; the ten biggest clones make up roughly 0.3%. The material was CD4+ T cells from peripheral blood mononuclear cells, obtained in the third trimester of pregnancy. Every receptor here comes from a female donor in good health, enrolled as a control in a pregnancy study.

The CDR3 DNA is TGTGCCAGCAGTAGGGACTTAAACATTCAGTACTTC. Translating gives CASSRDLNIQYF. The genes are TRBV5-6 and TRBJ2-4; a possible D gene is TRBD2 (6 bases). Trimming took 5 bases from V and 6 from J, leaving 9 bases between them. The CDR3 spans 12 residues. In germline, CDR1 is SGHDT, CDR2 YYEEEE.

J is TRBJ2-7 and V is TRBV7-2; 7 bases match TRBD1. The CDR3 extends over 14 amino acids. CDR1 and CDR2 from the germline V gene are SGHTA and FQGNSA. Trimming removed 4 bases from V and 2 bases from J; junction bases left unmatched: 5. CDR3 DNA sequence: TGTGCCAGCAGCTCCCCGGGGACAGCCTACGAGCAGTACTTC. Translated: CASSSPGTAYEQYF. Looking up the rest from reference TRBV7-2 and TRBJ2-7 gives the full variable domain: GAGVSQSPSNKVTEKGKDVELRCDPISGHTALYWYRQSLGQGLEFLIYFQGNSAPDKSGLPSDRFSAERTGGSVSTLTIQRTQQEDSAVYLCASSSPGTAYEQYFGPGTRLTVT.

The chain is built from TRBV7-2 and TRBJ1-1; D unresolved. The CDR3 sequence is 12 residues long. V shed 3 bases and J shed 2 bases, with 4 bases lying between them. Germline V CDR1 and CDR2: SGHTA, FQGNSA. CDR3 coding DNA: TGTGCCAGCAGCTTTCATAACACTGAAGCTTTCTTT. Translated: CASSFHNTEAFF.

This chain connects TRBV5-1 to TRBJ2-6; D is possibly TRBD1 (6 bases). V lost 4 bases and J 2 bases, leaving 16 bases between the germline ends. The CDR3 is 17 residues long. CDR1 is SGHRS, CDR2 YFSETQ, per germline. CDR3 DNA sequence: TGCGCCAGCAGCCCGATACCCCCAGGGGCTGGGGCCAACGTCCTGACTTTC. This sequence encodes CASSPIPPGAGANVLTF.

This rearrangement joins TRBV19 to TRBJ2-2, with TRBD1 matching over 7 bases. The CDR3 is 15 residues long. V trimming: 6 bases; J trimming: 4 bases; junction bases outside the gene matches: 8. Per the germline V gene, CDR1 is LNHDA and CDR2 is SQIVND (reference sequence). CDR3 sequence: CASSQLGQLTGELFF. The CDR3 DNA reads TGTGCCAGTAGCCAATTGGGACAGCTCACCGGGGAGCTGTTTTTT.

This clone was counted a single time. The CDR3 spells CSVDPSGTSYEQYF. DNA for the CDR3: TGCAGCGTTGACCCTAGCGGAACAAGCTACGAGCAGTACTTC. This rearrangement joins TRBV29-1 to TRBJ2-7; 7 bases agree with TRBD2. Germline assignment: CDR1 SQVTM and CDR2 ANQGSEA. Germline trimming cut 3 bases from V and 3 bases from J; bases unmatched to any gene: 8. There are 14 residues in the CDR3.

The V call is TRBV7-8, the J call TRBJ1-5; D ambiguous. The CDR3 consists of 14 residues. V was pared by 7 bases and J by 0 bases, with 10 bases between. Per the germline V gene, CDR1 is SGHVS and CDR2 is FQNEAQ. CDR3 sequence: CASTPVYSNQPQHF. In nucleotides, the CDR3 is TGTGCCAGCACGCCGGTGTATAGCAATCAGCCCCAGCATTTT.

This chain joins TRBV4-1 and TRBJ1-6, with TRBD1 matching over 9 bases. The CDR3 length is 13 residues. With V trimmed by 8 bases and J by 7 bases, 3 bases remained unmatched. Germline loops: CDR1 MGHRA, CDR2 YSYEKL. The CDR3 DNA follows: TGCGCCAGCGAGGACAGGGGAAATTCACCCCTCCACTTT. This translates into CASEDRGNSPLHF.

The V call is TRBV20-1, the J call TRBJ1-1; D unresolved. The CDR3 contains 10 residues. CDR1 and CDR2 from the germline V gene are DFQATT and SNEGSKA (reference sequence). V lost 3 bases to trimming and J lost 9 bases, with 8 bases between them. CDR3 loop: CSASGEKAFF. The DNA for the CDR3 is TGCAGTGCTAGCGGGGAAAAAGCTTTCTTT.

The chain recombines TRBV30 with TRBJ1-6; tentatively, D is TRBD1 (5 bases). V was shortened by 7 bases and J by 0 bases, with 16 bases between the two germline ends. This CDR3 region has 16 residues. Germline CDR1 is GTSNPN and CDR2 is SVGIG (reference sequence). As DNA, the CDR3 is TGTGCCTCCCGGGGGGGGTCAAGCTCCTATAATTCACCCCTCCACTTT. Its translation is CASRGGSSSYNSPLHF.

The chain employs TRBV7-2 and TRBJ1-2; 7 bases align to TRBD1. Trimming removed 5 bases from V and 2 bases from J; junction bases left unmatched: 5. Germline V gives CDR1 SGHTA, CDR2 FQGNSA. The CDR3 totals 14 residues. As DNA, the CDR3 is TGTGCCAGCAGCCCGACAGGGTTAAACTATGGCTACACCTTC. Translated, it gives CASSPTGLNYGYTF.

This clone has a handful of counts. V and J are TRBV2 and TRBJ1-6; 9 nucleotides agree with TRBD1. J lost 7 bases, V lost 2 bases, and 3 bases had no gene match. CDR1 is SNHLY, CDR2 FYNNEI, per germline. The CDR3 runs 15 residues. This chain's CDR3 is CASSERQGENSPLHF. The CDR3 nucleotides read TGTGCCAGCAGTGAAAGACAGGGGGAAAATTCACCCCTCCACTTT.

The chain combines TRBV7-8 with TRBJ1-5; D possibly corresponds to TRBD1 (6 bases). Trimming took 0 bases from V and 2 from J, leaving 17 bases between them. The CDR3 is 18 amino acids. Looked up from germline, CDR1 is SGHVS and CDR2 is FQNEAQ. CDR3: CASSLAFNRDTGNQPQHF. CDR3 DNA sequence: TGTGCCAGCAGCTTAGCGTTTAACAGGGATACTGGCAATCAGCCCCAGCATTTT.

The chain uses TRBV6-5 and TRBJ1-5; D gene unclear. The ends were cut back, 7 bases at V and 0 bases at J, with 10 bases in the middle. The CDR3 contains 14 residues. Germline values: CDR1 MNHEY, CDR2 SVGAGI. The CDR3 coding sequence is TGTGCCAGCATGGCCGCAAATAGCAATCAGCCCCAGCATTTT. Translating gives CASMAANSNQPQHF.

The chain has TRBV2 and TRBJ1-3, with a tentative D call TRBD1 (6 bases). CDR3 size: 15 residues. Trimming took 6 bases from V and 0 from J, leaving 12 bases between them. Germline assignment: CDR1 SNHLY and CDR2 FYNNEI. The CDR3 DNA sequence: TGTGCCAGCAGCCGAACAGGGCTCTCTGGAAACACCATATATTTT. Its translation is CASSRTGLSGNTIYF.

J is TRBJ1-1 and V is TRBV6-1; no firm D call. CDR1 is MNHNS, CDR2 SASEGT, per germline. Trimming pared 1 base from V and 11 bases from J, leaving 20 bases between. The CDR3 runs 15 residues. In DNA form, the CDR3 reads TGTGCCAGCAGTGAAGTCCCGACTGCCACTTTATCGGCTTTCTTT. It codes for CASSEVPTATLSAFF.

The chain links TRBV19 to TRBJ1-5, with D perhaps matching TRBD1 (5 bases). This CDR3 has 11 residues. Trimming shortened V by 3 bases and J by 14 bases, and 11 bases separated the two germline ends. The germline gives CDR1 LNHDA, CDR2 SQIVND (reference sequence). CDR3 loop: CASSISGIEHF. The CDR3 DNA is TGTGCCAGTAGTATCTCAGGGATAGAGCATTTT.

The CDR3 is CASSEVGSGGKETQYF. CDR3 coding DNA: TGTGCCAGCAGTGAAGTGGGTAGCGGGGGGAAAGAGACCCAGTACTTC. The gene calls are TRBV6-1 and TRBJ2-5; TRBD2 matches at 10 bases. J lost 3 bases, V lost 1 base, and 5 bases had no gene match. The CDR3 contains 16 residues. Germline CDR1 is MNHNS and CDR2 is SASEGT.

This clone was counted between two and nine times. Other DNA sequences in the same sample also yield this CDR3. J is TRBJ1-1 and V is TRBV9, with D unclear. Germline CDR1 reads SGDLS; CDR2 reads YYNGEE. The CDR3 spans 13 residues. Trimming cost V 2 bases and J 0 bases, with 5 bases left between them. CDR3 region: CASSVQVNTEAFF. CDR3 nucleotide sequence: TGTGCCAGCAGCGTTCAGGTGAACACTGAAGCTTTCTTT. The entire variable domain, with the rest obtained from reference TRBV9 and TRBJ1-1, is as follows: DSGVTQTPKHLITATGQRVTLRCSPRSGDLSVYWYQQSLDQGLQFLIQYYNGEERAKGNILERFSAQQFPDLHSELNLSSLELGDSALYFCASSVQVNTEAFFGQGTRLTVV.

V usage is TRBV6-6 and J usage is TRBJ1-1; D is undetermined. V was cut by 6 bases and J by 4 bases, with 12 bases left in between. Germline assignment: CDR1 MNHNY and CDR2 SVGAGI (reference sequence). The CDR3 consists of 13 residues. The CDR3 nucleotides are TGTGCCAGCAGCTCGGAGGTGGGCACTGAAGCTTTCTTT. Translated: CASSSEVGTEAFF.

The rearrangement joins TRBV5-1 to TRBJ2-3; 9 positions agree with TRBD1. Germline lookup yields CDR1 SGHRS and CDR2 YFSETQ. This CDR3 has 16 residues. With V trimmed by 2 bases and J by 0 bases, 4 bases remained unmatched. Written as DNA, the CDR3 is TGCGCCAGCAGCTTCATGACAGGGGGAAGCACAGATACGCAGTATTTT. This encodes CASSFMTGGSTDTQYF.